These 32 T cell receptor beta chains were sequenced from one sample in a study of control samples from healthy donors and cancer patients. Repertoires were generated with immunoSEQ multiplex PCR, while TCRdb's copy carries only in-frame clones and drops some. The sample holds around 70,000 clones; about 89% are singletons and the top ten take 2% to 2.5%. Sequencing was done on a sample of PBMCs. The receptor source for this set is a woman aged 50 to 60 with head and neck cancer.

V usage is TRBV7-9 and J usage is TRBJ1-1, with D possibly TRBD1 on 6 matching bases. The germline V gene has CDR1 SEHNR and CDR2 FQNEAQ (reference sequence). The CDR3 contains 14 residues. With 3 bases removed from V and 4 bases from J, the gap between germline ends came to 12 bases. CDR3 region: CASSLAGAGTEAFF. CDR3 sequence (DNA): TGTGCCAGCAGCTTGGCAGGGGCCGGCACTGAAGCTTTCTTT.

The chain combines TRBV29-1 with TRBJ2-7, with 9 bases that match TRBD1. The trim removed 7 bases at V and 3 bases at J, leaving 10 bases unmatched. The CDR3 contains 14 residues. CDR1 and CDR2 from the germline V gene are SQVTM and ANQGSEA. The CDR3 DNA is TGCAGCGCCCAAAGGGGGACAGGGATCTACGAGCAGTACTTC. This sequence encodes CSAQRGTGIYEQYF.

DNA for the CDR3: TGTGCCAGCAGCCGGCTGGGTCCGAGAGCCCCAATCTCGGTCCAACGGGATACGCAGTATTTT. Amino acids: CASSRLGPRAPISVQRDTQYF. V usage is TRBV3-1 (or the pseudogene TRBV3-2) and J usage is TRBJ2-3; D is ambiguous. The V gene's germline CDR1 is LGHDT and CDR2 YNNKEL (reference sequence). The CDR3 extends over 21 amino acids. V gave up 4 bases and J gave up 6 bases, with 35 bases separating them.

V is TRBV10-3 and J is TRBJ1-1; D unclear. V was pared by 10 bases and J by 7 bases, with 25 bases between. The CDR3 totals 15 residues. Germline loops: CDR1 ENHRY, CDR2 SYGVKD. The CDR3 nucleotides read TGTGCCACCGTGGGGAGGAACACCGGAAAGGATGAAGCTTTCTTT. As protein: CATVGRNTGKDEAFF.

This chain connects TRBV4-1 to TRBJ1-3; D not certain. Trimming pared 1 base from V and 0 bases from J, leaving 10 bases between. CDR1 and CDR2 from the germline V gene are MGHRA and YSYEKL. This CDR3 is built from 16 residues. The CDR3, as DNA: TGCGCCAGCAGCCAAGGATTGACGGACTCTGGAAACACCATATATTTT. This sequence encodes CASSQGLTDSGNTIYF.

This clone has just a few counts. V and J are TRBV29-1 and TRBJ2-5; either TRBD1 or TRBD2 may supply D (5 bases each). Germline V gene data show CDR1 as SQVTM and CDR2 as ANQGSEA. This CDR3 has 11 residues. The V end lost 6 bases, the J end lost 5 bases, and 10 bases lay between the germline ends. DNA of the CDR3: TGCAGCGTGGACTCAGGGGAGACCCAGTACTTC. This gives the protein CSVDSGETQYF.

V usage is TRBV7-6 and J usage is TRBJ1-6, with unresolved D. CDR1 is SGHVS and CDR2 is FNYEAQ in the germline V gene. The CDR3 runs to 18 residues. Trimming took off 1 base at V and 0 bases at J, with 13 bases between the two ends. CDR3 DNA sequence: TGTGCCAGCAGCTTAGACCCCCCAAGCAACTCCTATAATTCACCCCTCCACTTT. It yields the protein CASSLDPPSNSYNSPLHF.

This clone has just a few counts. The chain carries TRBV3-1 (or the pseudogene TRBV3-2) and TRBJ2-7; 9 bases match TRBD1. Trimming cost V 5 bases and J 3 bases; bases outside gene matches: 5. The CDR3 is 14 amino acids. The V gene's germline CDR1 is LGHDT and CDR2 YNNKEL (reference sequence). Written as DNA, the CDR3 is TGTGCCAGCAGCATCCGGGACAGGGACTACGAGCAGTACTTC. Protein sequence: CASSIRDRDYEQYF.

This chain uses TRBV6-4 with TRBJ2-3; maybe TRBD1 (6 bases). In germline, CDR1 is MRHNA, CDR2 SNTAGT. V was clipped by 9 bases and J by 4 bases, with 17 bases between them. The CDR3 is 14 residues long. In DNA, the CDR3 is TGTGCCAGGAGCCGGGACACAGGCCCAGATACGCAGTATTTT. Amino acids: CARSRDTGPDTQYF.

This rearrangement joins TRBV19 to TRBJ2-7; possible D gene TRBD2, 6 bases. Germline loops: CDR1 LNHDA, CDR2 SQIVND (reference sequence). The CDR3 runs to 12 residues. Trimming removed 3 bases at V and 7 bases at J, with 10 bases between. The CDR3 nucleotides are TGTGCCAGTAGTATTCGACGGGGGGAGCAGTACTTC. As protein: CASSIRRGEQYF.

V gene TRBV7-9 combines with J gene TRBJ1-2, with D maybe TRBD1 (5 bases). Germline assignment: CDR1 SEHNR and CDR2 FQNEAQ (reference sequence). The CDR3 covers 18 residues. V was trimmed by 2 bases and J by 5 bases, leaving 24 bases between them. CDR3 protein: CASSLKSPGDRAAYGYTF. DNA of the CDR3: TGTGCCAGCAGCTTAAAGTCCCCCGGGGACCGAGCGGCGTATGGCTACACCTTC.

The chain employs TRBV10-3 and TRBJ2-1, with D possibly matching TRBD1 (5 bases). CDR3 size: 15 residues. V was shortened by 11 bases and J by 0 bases, with 17 bases between the two germline ends. The germline V gene has CDR1 ENHRY and CDR2 SYGVKD. CDR3 sequence (DNA): TGTGCCTCCCAGGGTTCCACGAGCTCCTACAATGAGCAGTTCTTC. It specifies CASQGSTSSYNEQFF.

CDR3 loop: CASSSLLGSPLHF. As DNA, the CDR3 is TGTGCCAGCAGCTCTCTTCTGGGTTCACCCCTCCACTTT. The chain employs TRBV5-5 and TRBJ1-6; no clear D gene. Germline V gene data show CDR1 as SGHKS and CDR2 as YYEKEE (reference sequence). The CDR3 consists of 13 residues. The V end lost 3 bases, the J end lost 9 bases, and 10 bases lay between the germline ends.

In its sample, this clone was seen a few times. V and J are TRBV9 and TRBJ2-5, with TRBD2 identical over 11 bases. The CDR3 totals 18 residues. Germline V gene data show CDR1 as SGDLS and CDR2 as YYNGEE. The junction had 7 bases not matched to a gene; V was cut back by 0 bases and J by 0 bases. The DNA for the CDR3 is TGTGCCAGCAGCGTAGGTCCTAGCGGGGGGTCCCACCAAGAGACCCAGTACTTC. It codes for CASSVGPSGGSHQETQYF.

The genes are TRBV5-1 and TRBJ2-3, with 9 bases identical to TRBD1. The CDR3 sequence is 17 residues long. V dropped 4 bases and J dropped 4; count of bases not matched to a gene: 13. Germline V lookup: CDR1 SGHRS, CDR2 YFSETQ. This CDR3 reads CASSLSGTGSPADTQYF. DNA for the CDR3: TGCGCCAGCAGCCTCTCCGGGACAGGGAGCCCGGCAGATACGCAGTATTTT.

This rearrangement joins TRBV7-2 to TRBJ1-3; D perhaps matches TRBD1 (6 bases). Germline assignment: CDR1 SGHTA and CDR2 FQGNSA. V was trimmed by 6 bases and J by 0 bases, leaving 12 bases between them. The CDR3 is made up of 15 amino acids. The CDR3 DNA sequence: TGTGCCAGCAGTTACAGGGCCAGCTCTGGAAACACCATATATTTT. Translated, it gives CASSYRASSGNTIYF.

The V gene is TRBV7-9, the J gene TRBJ2-3; D gene ambiguous. The ends were cut back, 4 bases at V and 2 bases at J, with 13 bases in the middle. CDR1 SEHNR and CDR2 FQNEAQ come from the germline V gene (reference sequence). This CDR3 region has 15 residues. The CDR3 sequence is CASSSSGGITDTQYF. The CDR3 nucleotides are TGTGCCAGCAGCTCCTCGGGCGGAATCACAGATACGCAGTATTTT.

The chain joins TRBV28 to TRBJ2-3, with D tentatively TRBD2 (5 bases). The CDR3 loop spans 13 amino acids. Germline V gives CDR1 MDHEN, CDR2 SYDVKM. Trimming took off 6 bases at V and 7 bases at J, with 14 bases between the two ends. The CDR3: CASSSLGSNTQYF. Here the CDR3 DNA reads TGTGCCAGCAGCTCACTAGGTTCAAATACGCAGTATTTT.

The chain carries TRBV5-1 and TRBJ1-4, with a weak D call TRBD1 (5 bases). This CDR3 has 14 residues. V lost 0 bases, J lost 8 bases, and 11 bases lay in between. Germline values: CDR1 SGHRS, CDR2 YFSETQ. The CDR3 here is CASSLGQSEEKLFF. As DNA, the CDR3 is TGCGCCAGCAGCTTGGGACAGAGTGAAGAAAAACTGTTTTTT.

The CDR3 sequence is CASSLEGRGNEKLFF. The CDR3 DNA is TGCGCCAGCAGCTTGGAGGGTAGGGGGAATGAAAAACTGTTTTTT. This chain links TRBV5-1 with TRBJ1-4, with TRBD1 as a possible D gene (6 bases). V was clipped by 0 bases and J by 5 bases, with 11 bases between them. CDR3 length: 15 residues. CDR1 is SGHRS, CDR2 YFSETQ, per germline.

The chain employs TRBV5-8 and TRBJ2-1; D is ambiguous. V lost 6 bases and J lost 6, with 19 bases in between. Germline assignment: CDR1 SGHTS and CDR2 YDEGEE. This CDR3 is 15 amino acids long. The DNA of the CDR3 is TGTGCCAGCACCCCCTCGAGCTTGCGGAGCAATGAGCAGTTCTTC. As protein: CASTPSSLRSNEQFF.

The chain uses TRBV5-1 and TRBJ2-2, with a weak D call TRBD1 (6 bases). Between the trimmed V and J ends, which lost 8 bases and 2 bases, there was a span of 16 bases. The CDR3 runs to 15 residues. Per germline, CDR1 SGHRS and CDR2 YFSETQ. CDR3 DNA sequence: TGCGCCAGTAAATCACTGACAGGAAACACCGGGGAGCTGTTTTTT. Protein product: CASKSLTGNTGELFF.

The chain links TRBV7-9 to TRBJ2-7, with D maybe TRBD1 (5 bases). The germline V gene has CDR1 SEHNR and CDR2 FQNEAQ (reference sequence). The CDR3 covers 14 residues. V was pared by 3 bases and J by 5 bases, with 14 bases between. CDR3 sequence: CASSLGGQGDEQYF. CDR3 coding DNA: TGTGCCAGCAGCTTGGGTGGCCAGGGCGACGAGCAGTACTTC.

As DNA, the CDR3 is TGTGCCAGCAGTGAAAGCCAACTTAGCAATCAGCCCCAGCATTTT. Translated: CASSESQLSNQPQHF. V and J are TRBV2 and TRBJ1-5; D gene unclear. Trimming left V 2 bases short and J 0 bases short, with 8 bases between. Looked up from germline, CDR1 is SNHLY and CDR2 is FYNNEI. The CDR3 runs 15 residues.

This chain joins TRBV5-1 and TRBJ1-2; no firm D call. CDR3 size: 14 residues. The ends were cut back, 4 bases at V and 0 bases at J, with 10 bases in the middle. Germline CDR1 and CDR2: SGHRS and YFSETQ. The CDR3 coding sequence is TGCGCCAGCAGCCCTACAGAACCTAACTATGGCTACACCTTC. Encoded protein: CASSPTEPNYGYTF. Complete variable domain (other parts from reference TRBV5-1 and TRBJ1-2): KAGVTQTPRYLIKTRGQQVTLSCSPISGHRSVSWYQQTPGQGLQFLFEYFSETQRNKGNFPGRFSGRQFSNSRSEMNVSTLELGDSALYLCASSPTEPNYGYTFGSGTRLTVV.

The rearrangement links TRBV7-2 to TRBJ1-2, with 7 bases lining up with TRBD1. Germline CDR1 reads SGHTA; CDR2 reads FQGNSA. V was clipped by 8 bases and J by 6 bases; unmatched bases: 18. There are 16 residues in the CDR3. The CDR3: CASRTQGNRGGDGYTF. The CDR3 DNA follows: TGTGCCAGCCGTACCCAGGGCAACAGGGGAGGGGATGGCTACACCTTC.

The J gene is TRBJ1-5, the V gene TRBV6-5; perhaps TRBD1 as D (6 bases). The length of the CDR3 is 15 residues. V was trimmed by 6 bases and J by 5 bases, leaving 17 bases between them. Germline V CDR1 and CDR2: MNHEY, SVGAGI. The CDR3 nucleotides read TGTGCCAGCAGAAAAGCTAACAGGGTGGATCAGCCCCAGCATTTT. Translating it yields CASRKANRVDQPQHF.

This chain links TRBV6-5 with TRBJ2-5, with D possibly being TRBD1 (6 bases). The CDR3 is made up of 12 amino acids. Trimming pared 4 bases from V and 8 bases from J, leaving 11 bases between. CDR1 MNHEY and CDR2 SVGAGI come from the germline V gene. The CDR3 reads CASSSTGTTQYF. The CDR3 DNA follows: TGTGCCAGCAGTTCGACCGGGACAACCCAGTACTTC.

About this clone: The sample carries other DNA sequences with the same CDR3. The rearrangement uses TRBV5-1 and TRBJ2-1; D may match TRBD1 or TRBD2 (5 bases each). V was pared by 3 bases and J by 5 bases, with 6 bases between. CDR1 and CDR2 from the germline V gene are SGHRS and YFSETQ. CDR3 length: 12 amino acids. CDR3 coding DNA: TGCGCCAGCAGCTGGGGGAACAATGAGCAGTTCTTC. Its translation: CASSWGNNEQFF.

The chain uses TRBV2 and TRBJ1-3, with TRBD1 matching 7 bases. The germline V gene encodes CDR1 SNHLY and CDR2 FYNNEI. This CDR3 has 17 residues. Losses at the gene ends were 6 bases for V and 2 bases for J; bases not matched to a gene: 13. The CDR3 nucleotides are TGTGCCAGCAGCGACTTCCGGGCGGACAGGACTGGAAACACCATATATTTT. This encodes CASSDFRADRTGNTIYF.

To note about this clone: Just one base apart from a much larger clone, this may be a read error. The CDR3 spells CASSEGSFGANVLTF. CDR3 nucleotides: TGTGCCAGCAGTGAAGGGAGCTTTGGGGCCAACGTCCTGACTTTC. The chain carries TRBV6-1 and TRBJ2-6; D gene ambiguous. Germline assignment: CDR1 MNHNS and CDR2 SASEGT. The V end was cut by 1 base, the J end by 3 bases, with 7 bases between. The CDR3 extends over 15 amino acids.

V usage is TRBV20-1 and J usage is TRBJ1-2; 7 bases are a match to TRBD1. The CDR3 is 13 amino acids. Germline-derived CDR1 and CDR2 are DFQATT and SNEGSKA (reference sequence). V dropped 3 bases and J dropped 7; count of bases not matched to a gene: 8. The CDR3 DNA sequence: TGCAGTGCTAGTCCCCCAGGGGGGGCTGGCTACACCTTC. Translated, it gives CSASPPGGAGYTF.